This T cell receptor (beta chain) was captured by sequencing in a study of cytomegalovirus exposure and HLA in healthy donors. Nominally healthy donors provided the samples, though records likely missed some immune exposures. It was with 60 Vbeta and 13 Jbeta primers that the PCR ran. Here immunoSEQ multiplex PCR was the method, and the copy in TCRdb shows in-frame clones only, minus some. The data hold approximately 150,000 clones, with 80% to 85% observed a single time. Points on this clone: Its antigen is unknown.

General study findings and limits: A classifier reportedly called cytomegalovirus status with high sensitivity and specificity.

Sequenced material: PBMCs. The origin of this receptor is a boy between 2 and 10 years old in good health and CMV-seronegative.

As DNA, the CDR3 is TGTGCCATCAGTGAGTCGGGGAGGATCCACGAGCAGTACTTC. Its translation is CAISESGRIHEQYF. The chain recombines TRBV10-3 with TRBJ2-7; D might be TRBD2 (6 bases). This CDR3 spans 14 amino acids. Trimming shortened V by 0 bases and J by 5 bases, and 11 bases separated the two germline ends. Looked up from germline, CDR1 is ENHRY and CDR2 is SYGVKD.